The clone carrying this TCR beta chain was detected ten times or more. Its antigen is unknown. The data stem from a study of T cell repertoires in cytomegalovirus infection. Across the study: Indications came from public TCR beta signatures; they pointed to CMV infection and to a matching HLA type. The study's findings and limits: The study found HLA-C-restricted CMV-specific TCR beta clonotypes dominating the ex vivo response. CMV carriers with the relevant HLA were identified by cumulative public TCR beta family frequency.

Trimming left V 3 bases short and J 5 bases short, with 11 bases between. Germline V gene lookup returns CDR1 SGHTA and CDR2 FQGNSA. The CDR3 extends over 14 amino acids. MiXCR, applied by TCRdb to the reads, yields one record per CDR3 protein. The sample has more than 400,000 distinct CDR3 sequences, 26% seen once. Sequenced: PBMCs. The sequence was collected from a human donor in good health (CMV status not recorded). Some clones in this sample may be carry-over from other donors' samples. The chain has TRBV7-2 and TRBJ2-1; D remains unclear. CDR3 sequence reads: CASSLRSWDNEQFF. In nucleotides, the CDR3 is TGTGCCAGCAGCTTGCGGTCGTGGGACAATGAGCAGTTCTTC. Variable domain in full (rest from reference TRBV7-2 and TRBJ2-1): GAGVSQSPSNKVTEKGKDVELRCDPISGHTALYWYRQSLGQGLEFLIYFQGNSAPDKSGLPSDRFSAERTGGSVSTLTIQRTQQEDSAVYLCASSLRSWDNEQFFGPGTRLTVL.